The text below deals with one T cell receptor (beta chain). No antigen is known for it. These data originate in a study of glioma-infiltrating T cells. Amplification of TCR alpha and beta CDR3 regions from RNA used iRepertoire nested multiplex PCR. For one-step reverse transcription and amplification, about 85-400 ng of tissue mRNA or PBMC total RNA was used. TCRdb re-called the multiplex PCR reads through MiXCR, storing one row per CDR3 protein. The sample lists more than 90,000 distinct CDR3 sequences; roughly 40% were seen once. Germline CDR1 MNHEY, CDR2 SMNVEV (reference sequence). Trimming removed 7 bases from V and 7 bases from J; junction bases left unmatched: 8. The CDR3 consists of 13 residues. Findings and caveats of the study: Only very few CDR3 sequences appeared in both tissue and blood. Non-neoplastic patients had below-expected tissue-blood divergence, while all gliomas exceeded expectation.

The source material was glioma tissue, nonneoplastic brain tissue, or PBMCs (not recorded which). The origin of this receptor is a human donor with low-grade glioma or glioblastoma, undergoing nonglioma brain surgery, or in good health (not recorded which). The rearrangement links TRBV27 to TRBJ1-1; 8 positions match TRBD1. The CDR3 nucleotides read TGTGCCAGCAAGCCACAGGGGGGAAATGAAGCTTTCTTT. Its protein is CASKPQGGNEAFF.